The 18 T cell receptor beta chains listed next were all sequenced from one sample in a study of T cell responses to AZD1222 COVID-19 vaccine. Only in-frame clones appear in the TCRdb table, and some are missing; sequencing was by immunoSEQ multiplex PCR. The sample records 95,000 to 150,000 clones, 85% to 90% being singletons. This specimen consisted of peripheral blood, obtained on day 0 of AZD1222 vaccination. These receptors all stem from an adult in good health.

The chain links TRBV28 to TRBJ2-7; D is possibly TRBD1 (6 bases). Looked up from germline, CDR1 is MDHEN and CDR2 is SYDVKM. The CDR3 length is 15 residues. Trimming stripped 3 bases from V and 2 bases from J, with 14 bases between. CDR3 residues: CASSFSGTNTYEQYF. The CDR3, as DNA: TGTGCCAGCAGTTTCTCCGGGACAAATACCTACGAGCAGTACTTC.

This clone appeared a few times. The V and J genes are TRBV9 and TRBJ1-2; TRBD1 matches at 7 bases. Germline V gene sequence: CDR1 SGDLS, CDR2 YYNGEE. The V gene end was trimmed by 4 bases and the J gene end by 8 bases; junction bases not matched to a gene: 17. The CDR3 runs 16 residues. In DNA, the CDR3 is TGTGCCAGCAGCTCCTTGGGGACAGAGGCTAATTGGGGCTACACCTTC. Translated, it gives CASSSLGTEANWGYTF. Variable domain in full (rest from reference TRBV9 and TRBJ1-2): DSGVTQTPKHLITATGQRVTLRCSPRSGDLSVYWYQQSLDQGLQFLIQYYNGEERAKGNILERFSAQQFPDLHSELNLSSLELGDSALYFCASSSLGTEANWGYTFGSGTRLTVV.

This chain uses TRBV19 with TRBJ1-6; 7 nucleotides match TRBD1. CDR3 length: 14 residues. Germline trimming cut 7 bases from V and 3 bases from J; bases unmatched to any gene: 3. Germline lookup yields CDR1 LNHDA and CDR2 SQIVND (reference sequence). This chain's CDR3 is CASIGQDYNSPLHF. CDR3 DNA sequence: TGTGCCAGTATCGGACAGGACTATAATTCACCCCTCCACTTT. Complete variable domain (other parts from reference TRBV19 and TRBJ1-6): DGGITQSPKYLFRKEGQNVTLSCEQNLNHDAMYWYRQDPGQGLRLIYYSQIVNDFQKGDIAEGYSVSREKKESFPLTVTSAQKNPTAFYLCASIGQDYNSPLHFGNGTRLTVT.

V is TRBV25-1 and J is TRBJ1-1; D unresolved. This CDR3 has 11 amino acids. Trimming removed 8 bases from V and 1 base from J, with 5 bases in between. Per the germline V gene, CDR1 is MGHDK and CDR2 is SYGVNS. CDR3 sequence (DNA): TGTGCCAGCTCTGAGAACACTGAAGCTTTCTTT. It codes for CASSENTEAFF.

The rearrangement joins TRBV4-3 to TRBJ2-1; 12 bases agree with TRBD2. CDR3 length equals 17 residues. Per germline, CDR1 LGHNA and CDR2 YSLEER. V lost 3 bases to trimming and J lost 8 bases; unmatched junction nucleotides: 11. The CDR3 DNA reads TGCGCCAGCAGCCAGGGAATCCGGACTAGCGGGACTGATGAGCAGTTCTTC. Its translation is CASSQGIRTSGTDEQFF.

V gene TRBV7-2 combines with J gene TRBJ2-7; D might be TRBD2 (6 bases). Trimming took 2 bases from V and 2 from J, leaving 19 bases between them. The CDR3 length is 17 residues. Germline V gene sequence: CDR1 SGHTA, CDR2 FQGNSA. The CDR3 DNA follows: TGTGCCAGCAGCTTACCTCGGGGCGGGATTACTACCTACGAGCAGTACTTC. As protein: CASSLPRGGITTYEQYF.

This clone has just a few counts. V gene TRBV4-3 combines with J gene TRBJ2-3; D unresolved. Germline V lookup: CDR1 LGHNA, CDR2 YSLEER. Between the trimmed V and J ends, which lost 0 bases and 1 base, there was a span of 17 bases. The CDR3 runs to 18 residues. CDR3 region: CASSQDKGNGWGTDTQYF. The DNA for the CDR3 is TGCGCCAGCAGCCAAGATAAGGGTAACGGGTGGGGCACAGATACGCAGTATTTT.

The gene calls are TRBV7-6 and TRBJ2-7; D is perhaps TRBD2 (5 bases). The V gene lost 5 bases and the J gene lost 6 bases, with 14 bases spanning the gap. From germline, CDR1 is SGHVS and CDR2 FNYEAQ. The CDR3 consists of 13 residues. The DNA of the CDR3 is TGTGCCAGCAGCATAAAAGCGGCAGGCGAGCAGTACTTC. This gives the protein CASSIKAAGEQYF.

The chain has TRBV2 and TRBJ1-4, with D unclear. V lost 7 bases to trimming and J lost 7 bases, with 19 bases between them. Per the germline V gene, CDR1 is SNHLY and CDR2 is FYNNEI. The CDR3 runs 15 residues. The CDR3 DNA reads TGTGCCAGCAAAAGAATGGGAAGGGATGGTGAAAAACTGTTTTTT. Translating gives CASKRMGRDGEKLFF.

The sample holds a few counts of this clone. The rearrangement uses TRBV4-3 and TRBJ2-2; the D is unclear. Germline V lookup: CDR1 LGHNA, CDR2 YSLEER. V was pared by 1 base and J by 4 bases, with 4 bases between. This CDR3 is built from 13 residues. The CDR3 nucleotides are TGCGCCAGCAGCCAAGGGGCCACCGGGGAGCTGTTTTTT. As protein: CASSQGATGELFF.

CDR3 loop: CASSEARGTPAYNEQFF. The CDR3 DNA sequence: TGTGCCAGCAGTGAAGCGAGGGGGACCCCAGCCTACAATGAGCAGTTCTTC. The chain has TRBV6-1 and TRBJ2-1, with D possibly being TRBD1 (6 bases). In germline, CDR1 is MNHNS, CDR2 SASEGT. Trimming left V 0 bases short and J 2 bases short, with 14 bases between. This CDR3 is built from 17 residues.

The chain employs TRBV5-1 and TRBJ2-7, with 8 nucleotides matching TRBD2. The germline V gene has CDR1 SGHRS and CDR2 YFSETQ. V was pared by 4 bases and J by 4 bases, with 13 bases of the junction left unmatched. The CDR3 has 16 amino acids. Here the CDR3 reads CASSRTRVSGIYEQYF. The CDR3 DNA follows: TGCGCCAGCAGCCGGACAAGGGTTAGCGGGATATACGAGCAGTACTTC.

The chain recombines TRBV7-2 with TRBJ1-3; no firm D call. The germline V and J ends were trimmed by 5 bases and 0 bases, with 11 bases remaining between them. The V gene's germline CDR1 is SGHTA and CDR2 FQGNSA. The CDR3 runs 15 residues. CDR3 sequence reads: CASSPDLSSGNTIYF. CDR3 in DNA: TGTGCCAGCAGCCCGGACCTCAGCTCTGGAAACACCATATATTTT.

The rearrangement joins TRBV28 to TRBJ1-2, with D perhaps matching TRBD1 (5 bases). This CDR3 is built from 15 residues. The germline CDR1 and CDR2 sequences are MDHEN and SYDVKM. Trimming took off 3 bases at V and 8 bases at J, with 19 bases between the two ends. CDR3: CASSLGIRDPRGYTF. The CDR3 DNA reads as TGTGCCAGCAGTTTGGGGATCAGGGACCCCAGAGGCTACACCTTC.

The rearrangement uses TRBV27 and TRBJ1-1, with D maybe TRBD1 (6 bases). Trimming removed 6 bases from V and 5 bases from J, with 7 bases in between. The CDR3 runs 11 residues. The germline V gene has CDR1 MNHEY and CDR2 SMNVEV (reference sequence). The CDR3 loop reads CASRRGTEAFF. CDR3 nucleotide sequence: TGTGCCAGCAGGAGGGGGACTGAAGCTTTCTTT.

The chain employs TRBV2 and TRBJ1-5; 10 bases align to TRBD1. The CDR3 has 15 residues. With V trimmed by 8 bases and J by 3 bases, 7 bases remained unmatched. In germline, CDR1 is SNHLY, CDR2 FYNNEI. The CDR3 sequence is CASGGQGGDNQPQHF. The CDR3 DNA is TGTGCCAGCGGAGGACAGGGGGGGGACAATCAGCCCCAGCATTTT.

V is TRBV4-1 and J is TRBJ2-3; 8 bases are a match to TRBD1. The CDR3 spans 15 residues. J lost 4 bases, V lost 1 base, and 4 bases had no gene match. Germline V CDR1 and CDR2: MGHRA, YSYEKL. CDR3 region: CASSQAWTGPDTQYF. The DNA for the CDR3 is TGCGCCAGCAGCCAAGCATGGACAGGGCCAGATACGCAGTATTTT.

The chain joins TRBV3-1 (or the pseudogene TRBV3-2) to TRBJ2-7; unclear D gene. The germline V and J ends were trimmed by 1 base and 3 bases, with 10 bases remaining between them. The germline V gene has CDR1 LGHDT and CDR2 YNNKEL (reference sequence). The CDR3 is made up of 14 amino acids. The CDR3, as DNA: TGTGCCAGCAGCCAAGTTCCCAGCCGCTACGAGCAGTACTTC. Encoded protein: CASSQVPSRYEQYF.